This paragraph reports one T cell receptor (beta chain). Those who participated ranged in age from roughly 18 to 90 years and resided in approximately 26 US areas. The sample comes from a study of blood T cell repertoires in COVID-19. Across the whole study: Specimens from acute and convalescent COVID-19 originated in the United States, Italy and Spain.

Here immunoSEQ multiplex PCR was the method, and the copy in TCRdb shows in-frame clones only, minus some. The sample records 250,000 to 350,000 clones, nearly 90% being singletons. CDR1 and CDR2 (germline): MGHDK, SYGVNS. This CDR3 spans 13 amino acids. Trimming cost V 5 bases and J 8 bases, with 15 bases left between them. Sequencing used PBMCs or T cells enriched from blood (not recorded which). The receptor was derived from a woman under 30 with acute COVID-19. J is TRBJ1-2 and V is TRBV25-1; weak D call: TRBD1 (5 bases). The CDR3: CASSSGGGSGYTF. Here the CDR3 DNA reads TGTGCCAGCAGTAGCGGGGGGGGATCCGGCTACACCTTC.